The clone carrying this T cell receptor beta chain was detected a few times. Its antigen is still unknown. The sample is drawn from a study of T cell repertoires in cytomegalovirus infection. Whole-study context: The public TCR beta signatures pointed to both CMV infection and matching HLA type. Whole-study results and caveats: Carriage of CMV together with the relevant HLA was identifiable through cumulative public TCR beta family frequency. HLA-C-restricted, CMV-specific TCR beta clonotypes were dominant ex vivo.

This CDR3 spans 15 amino acids. The ends lost 0 bases at V and 8 bases at J; junction bases unmatched: 8. The germline V gene has CDR1 SGHVS and CDR2 FNYEAQ. TCRdb independently ran MiXCR on the reads; one entry per CDR3 protein. The table has approximately 200,000 distinct CDR3 sequences, 22% seen once; the top ten hold 15% to 20%. The chain recombines TRBV7-6 with TRBJ1-2; 8 bases line up with TRBD1. The clonotype comes from a human donor in good health (CMV status not recorded). Some clones in this sample may be carry-over from other donors' samples. The sequenced sample was CD8+ T cells from PBMCs. CDR3 region: CASSLAGQGAQGYTF. CDR3 coding DNA: TGTGCCAGCAGCTTAGCCGGTCAGGGGGCGCAGGGCTACACCTTC.